These 2 T cell receptor beta chains share one sample of origin, sequenced in a study of blood T cell repertoires in COVID-19. Only in-frame clones appear in the TCRdb table, and some are missing; sequencing was by immunoSEQ multiplex PCR. Here the sample spans some 290,000 clones, approximately 87% being singletons. Sequenced material: peripheral blood. All receptors derive from a man aged 55 to 70 who had recovered from COVID-19.

This sequence joins TRBV15 and TRBJ2-1; weak D call: TRBD1 (5 bases). V lost 0 bases, J lost 8 bases, and 14 bases lay in between. The CDR3 has 15 residues. CDR1 LNHNV and CDR2 YYDKDF come from the germline V gene (reference sequence). CDR3 loop: CATSRDRSRGYEQFF. CDR3 DNA: TGTGCCACCAGCAGAGATCGTTCAAGGGGCTATGAGCAGTTCTTC.

CDR3 in amino acids: CASSQADSQGPQYF. The CDR3 region has the DNA TGCGCCAGCAGCCAAGCGGACAGTCAGGGGCCCCAGTACTTC. This chain uses TRBV4-1 with TRBJ2-5; D is possibly TRBD1 (6 bases). The length of the CDR3 is 14 residues. V lost 1 base, J lost 9 bases, and 15 bases lay in between. Germline V gene sequence: CDR1 MGHRA, CDR2 YSYEKL.